In this sample, the clone carrying this T cell receptor beta chain turned up many times. The antigen is undetermined. Original methodology: Researchers built a distant-metastasis classifier for papillary thyroid cancer that drew on CDR3 differences across clinicopathological groups. With MiXCR, TCRdb called clones anew from the PCR reads. What appears here as the V and J calls and clone size reflects TCRdb's work, not the paper's. The table records about 19,000 clones, around 17% of them present only once. After removal of 10 bases from V and 1 base from J, the junction contained 11 bases not matched to a gene. The CDR3 length is 15 residues. CDR1 and CDR2 from the germline V gene are MNHEY and SMNVEV (reference sequence). This sample stems from a study of metastatic and nonmetastatic thyroid tumors. Whole-study context: Malignant and benign thyroid patients had repertoires compared in peripheral blood and tumor or nodule tissue. Study-wide results and caveats: Reportedly, malignant thyroid tumors had significantly higher TCR beta diversity than benign nodules, in blood and tumor.

Every patient was untreated before thyroid surgery. The chain has TRBV27 and TRBJ1-1; 8 nucleotides align to TRBD1. Sequencing was done on a sample of blood. The clonotype originates from a male donor with papillary thyroid cancer or a benign thyroid nodule (not recorded which). Some clones in this sample may be carry-over from other donors' samples. The CDR3 bases are TGTGCCACCCGTCGACCCGGGACAGGGAACACTGAAGCTTTCTTT. It specifies CATRRPGTGNTEAFF.